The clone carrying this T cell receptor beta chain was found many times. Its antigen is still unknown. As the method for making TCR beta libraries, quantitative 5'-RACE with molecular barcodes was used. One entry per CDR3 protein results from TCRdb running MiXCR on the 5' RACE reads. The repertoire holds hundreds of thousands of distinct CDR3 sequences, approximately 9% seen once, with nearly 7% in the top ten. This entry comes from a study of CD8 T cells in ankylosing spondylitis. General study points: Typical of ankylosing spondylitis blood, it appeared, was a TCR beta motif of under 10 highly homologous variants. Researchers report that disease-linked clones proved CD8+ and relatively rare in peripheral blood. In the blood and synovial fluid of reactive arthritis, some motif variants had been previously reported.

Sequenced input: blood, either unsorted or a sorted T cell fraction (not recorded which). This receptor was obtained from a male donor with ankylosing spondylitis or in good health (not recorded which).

The CDR3 bases are TGTGCCAGCAGACCCGATACAGGGGAGGAGAGACAGCCCCAGCATTTT. It encodes CASRPDTGEERQPQHF. The chain is built from TRBV6-2 or TRBV6-3 and TRBJ1-5; 7 bases are a match to TRBD1. The germline V gene has CDR1 MNHEY and CDR2 SVGEGT. This CDR3 is 16 amino acids long. The V and J ends lost 6 bases and 7 bases, in that order; junction bases with no gene match: 15.